This TCR beta chain was observed in a study of T cell repertoires in cytomegalovirus infection (dated by TCRdb to the late 2010s). About the full investigation: Donor HLA type was relevant to the analysis, because carriage of CMV infection together with the matching HLA type was indicated by public TCR beta signatures. Study-wide conclusions, independent of this receptor: In both this cohort and an independent cohort of some 370 donors, the cumulative frequency of public TCR beta family members distinguished carriers of CMV infection plus the relevant HLA type. The ex vivo response was dominated by HLA-C-restricted CMV-specific TCR beta clonotypes, which also provided the single most frequent clonotype in two of eight donors.

Counted from cysteine to phenylalanine, this CDR3 has 15 amino acids. Only the CDR3 portion is preserved as DNA: 45 bases, with reading frame beginning at the first base. V drops 7 bases and J drops 3 bases, leaving 19 bases in between. Taken from the germline V gene, the CDR1 and CDR2 loops are SQVTM and ANQGSEA. As to this clonotype: Its antigen is currently not known. Base-call qualities are not available, and no considerably larger clone is one nucleotide away.

Sequenced on an Illumina HiSeq 1500. TCRdb redid the processing of the public reads, applying fastp at Q25 and MiXCR, and retained in-frame beta chains. Every CDR3 protein is listed once, alongside the most common genes and DNA of its rows. The sample includes under 800,000 distinct CDR3 sequences, with less than 25% observed a single time. The ten most abundant clones make up around 8% of the sample. The sample consisted of CD8+ T cells from PBMCs. The chain is made from TRBV29-1 and TRBJ2-1; TRBD2 might be the D gene, on 6 matching bases. The clonotype was recovered from a human donor in good health (CMV status not recorded). Some clones in this sample may be carry-over from other donors' samples. The CDR3 reads as follows: CSAGEDILYYNEQFF. DNA sequence: TGCAGCGCCGGGGAGGATATATTATACTACAATGAGCAGTTCTTC.